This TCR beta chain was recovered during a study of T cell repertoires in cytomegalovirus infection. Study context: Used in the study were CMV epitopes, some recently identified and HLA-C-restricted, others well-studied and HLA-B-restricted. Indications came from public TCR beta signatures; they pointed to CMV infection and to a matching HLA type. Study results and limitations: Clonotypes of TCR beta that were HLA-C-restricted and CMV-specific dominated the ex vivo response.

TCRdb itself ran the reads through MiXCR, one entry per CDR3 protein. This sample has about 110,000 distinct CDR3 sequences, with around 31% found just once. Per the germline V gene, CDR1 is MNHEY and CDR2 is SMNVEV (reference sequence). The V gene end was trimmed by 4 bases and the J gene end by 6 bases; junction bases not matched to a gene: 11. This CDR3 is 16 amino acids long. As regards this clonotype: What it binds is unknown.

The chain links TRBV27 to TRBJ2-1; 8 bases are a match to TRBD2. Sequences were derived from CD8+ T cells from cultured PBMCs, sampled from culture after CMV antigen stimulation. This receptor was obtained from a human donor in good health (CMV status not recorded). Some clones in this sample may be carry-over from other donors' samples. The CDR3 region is CASSSTPGTSRNEQFF. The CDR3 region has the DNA TGTGCCAGCAGTTCAACTCCCGGGACTAGTCGCAATGAGCAGTTCTTC.